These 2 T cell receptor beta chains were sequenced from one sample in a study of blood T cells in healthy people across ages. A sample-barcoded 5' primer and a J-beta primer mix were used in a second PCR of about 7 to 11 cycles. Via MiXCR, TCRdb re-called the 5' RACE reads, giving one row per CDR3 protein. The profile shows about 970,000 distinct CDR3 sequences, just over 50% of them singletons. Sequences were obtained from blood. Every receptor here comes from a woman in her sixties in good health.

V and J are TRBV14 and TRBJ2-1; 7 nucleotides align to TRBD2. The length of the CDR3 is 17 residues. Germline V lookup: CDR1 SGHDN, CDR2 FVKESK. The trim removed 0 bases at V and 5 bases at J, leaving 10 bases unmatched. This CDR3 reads CASSQDGVGGPDNEQFF. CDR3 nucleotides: TGTGCCAGCAGCCAAGACGGGGTGGGAGGGCCGGACAATGAGCAGTTCTTC.

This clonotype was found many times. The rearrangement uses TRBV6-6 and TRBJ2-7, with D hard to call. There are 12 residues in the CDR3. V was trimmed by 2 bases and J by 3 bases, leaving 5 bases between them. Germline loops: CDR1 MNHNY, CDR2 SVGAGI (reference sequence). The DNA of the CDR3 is TGTGCCAGCAGTTACGCCAGCTACGAGCAGTACTTC. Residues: CASSYASYEQYF.